This TCR beta chain was recovered during a study of blood T cell repertoires in COVID-19. In the study overall: COVID-19 samples collected from the United States, Italy and Spain covered acute and convalescent phases.

Profiling relied on immunoSEQ multiplex PCR, and the TCRdb table lists in-frame clones only, not all of them. The table records fewer than 50,000 clones, approximately 80% of them present only once. The CDR3 is 16 amino acids. The V gene's germline CDR1 is KGHSH and CDR2 LQKENI. V dropped 9 bases and J dropped 1 base, with 21 bases sitting between them. The V and J genes are TRBV18 and TRBJ2-5, with D perhaps matching TRBD1 (6 bases). The sample comprised peripheral blood. The TCR was taken from a human donor in a cohort sampled during active COVID-19. The DNA of the CDR3 is TGTGCCAGTTGCATAACTCCAGGGGAATCCCAAGAGACCCAGTACTTC. It encodes CASCITPGESQETQYF.